The 24 T cell receptor beta chains reported below all come from one sample, sequenced in a study of CD8 T cells in Susac syndrome. Random hexamers served to reverse transcribe roughly 0.5 to 1 ug RNA. One entry per CDR3 protein results from TCRdb running MiXCR on the immunoSEQ multiplex PCR reads. The data show 130,000 to 150,000 distinct CDR3 sequences, roughly 95% seen once. The sample taken for sequencing was CD4+ T cells from PBMCs. The receptor source for this set is a human donor with Susac syndrome.

This rearrangement joins TRBV5-6 to TRBJ2-2; 7 nucleotides line up with TRBD2. V dropped 7 bases and J dropped 5; count of bases not matched to a gene: 5. This CDR3 spans 13 amino acids. Germline values: CDR1 SGHDT, CDR2 YYEEEE. The CDR3 bases are TGTGCCAGCGGAGCGGGACGGACCGGGGAGCTGTTTTTT. This codes for CASGAGRTGELFF.

The V call is TRBV5-1, the J call TRBJ1-4; D gene unclear. The germline V gene encodes CDR1 SGHRS and CDR2 YFSETQ. V lost 5 bases to trimming and J lost 8 bases, with 13 bases between them. CDR3 length: 13 amino acids. The CDR3 bases are TGCGCCAGCAGACCGACGGGAAGCGAAAAACTGTTTTTT. It encodes CASRPTGSEKLFF.

This chain connects TRBV28 to TRBJ2-1; D not certain. V lost 1 base to trimming and J lost 9 bases, with 7 bases between them. Germline V gene lookup returns CDR1 MDHEN and CDR2 SYDVKM. The CDR3 length is 12 residues. The CDR3 spells CASSLSYAEQFF. CDR3 in DNA: TGTGCCAGCAGTTTATCCTACGCTGAGCAGTTCTTC.

This sequence joins TRBV3-1 and TRBJ2-7; 14 positions agree with TRBD2. Germline loops: CDR1 LGHDT, CDR2 YNNKEL (reference sequence). The CDR3 extends over 15 amino acids. V lost 5 bases to trimming and J lost 5 bases; unmatched junction nucleotides: 5. The CDR3: CASSSRLAGGNEQYF. In nucleotides, the CDR3 is TGTGCCAGCAGCTCTCGACTAGCGGGAGGGAACGAGCAGTACTTC.

This clonotype showed up just once. The CDR3 protein is CASSRVGYEQYF. As DNA, the CDR3 is TGTGCCAGCAGTCGCGTTGGTTACGAGCAGTACTTC. This sequence joins TRBV14 and TRBJ2-7; D not certain. V lost 6 bases to trimming and J lost 4 bases, with 10 bases between them. The CDR3 is made up of 12 amino acids. Germline CDR1 SGHDN, CDR2 FVKESK.

The chain is built from TRBV5-6 and TRBJ1-5, with D possibly being TRBD1 (5 bases). The germline V gene encodes CDR1 SGHDT and CDR2 YYEEEE. The CDR3 spans 15 residues. The V gene lost 0 bases and the J gene lost 2 bases, with 9 bases spanning the gap. CDR3 sequence: CASSLAGRGNQPQHF. DNA of the CDR3: TGTGCCAGCAGCTTGGCAGGCAGGGGCAATCAGCCCCAGCATTTT.

The V call is TRBV4-2, the J call TRBJ2-1, with TRBD2 matching 11 bases. This CDR3 contains 16 residues. With 0 bases clipped from V and 8 bases from J, the junction kept 6 bases outside the gene matches. The germline gives CDR1 LGHNA, CDR2 YNFKEQ. The CDR3: CASSQDSGRAVDEQFF. The CDR3 DNA follows: TGTGCCAGCAGCCAAGATAGCGGGAGGGCCGTGGATGAGCAGTTCTTC.

The chain joins TRBV14 to TRBJ2-2, with 7 bases lining up with TRBD1. CDR1 is SGHDN, CDR2 FVKESK, per germline. V trimming: 5 bases; J trimming: 2 bases; junction bases outside the gene matches: 5. This CDR3 spans 15 amino acids. The CDR3 sequence is CASSWGQYNTGELFF. The CDR3 DNA reads as TGTGCCAGCAGCTGGGGACAGTACAACACCGGGGAGCTGTTTTTT.

The chain combines TRBV1 with TRBJ1-1. TRBV1 is a documented pseudogene. This CDR3 has 17 amino acids. CDR3 nucleotide sequence: TGCACCAGCAGCCAAGGGAAGAGTAATAAAATGAACACTGAAGCTTTCTTT. Protein: CTSSQGKSNKMNTEAFF.

The V call is TRBV5-4, the J call TRBJ2-6, with D possibly TRBD2 on 5 matching bases. The CDR3 has 16 amino acids. CDR1 is SGHNT, CDR2 YYREEE, per germline (reference sequence). Between the trimmed V and J ends, which lost 4 bases and 0 bases, there was a span of 11 bases. The CDR3 spells CASSAGLSSGANVLTF. The CDR3 DNA is TGTGCCAGCAGCGCCGGACTGTCCTCTGGGGCCAACGTCCTGACTTTC.

The chain couples TRBV5-6 to TRBJ2-5, with D possibly matching TRBD1 (6 bases). CDR3 length: 14 amino acids. The germline gives CDR1 SGHDT, CDR2 YYEEEE. Trimming removed 1 base from V and 0 bases from J, with 7 bases in between. The DNA for the CDR3 is TGTGCCAGCAGCTTGTGGGGGCACCAAGAGACCCAGTACTTC. This encodes CASSLWGHQETQYF.

The chain is built from TRBV20-1 and TRBJ2-7; TRBD2 is a possible D gene (6 bases). V dropped 3 bases and J dropped 6 bases, with 18 bases sitting between them. CDR1 is DFQATT, CDR2 SNEGSKA, per germline (reference sequence). The CDR3 consists of 14 residues. The CDR3 region is CSASWTIDQVEQYF. The CDR3 DNA follows: TGCAGTGCTAGTTGGACTATTGATCAGGTCGAGCAGTACTTC.

The chain carries TRBV7-9 and TRBJ1-1, with 7 bases lining up with TRBD1. The CDR3 runs to 14 residues. V was clipped by 8 bases and J by 1 base; unmatched bases: 7. Germline V gene sequence: CDR1 SEHNR, CDR2 FQNEAQ (reference sequence). The CDR3 DNA reads TGTGCCAGCGGTCTGGGGACAGAGAACACTGAAGCTTTCTTT. Its translation: CASGLGTENTEAFF.

The chain couples TRBV23-1 to TRBJ2-7, with a weak D call TRBD2 (5 bases). TRBV23-1 is marked as an open reading frame, function uncertain. V was shortened by 4 bases and J by 11 bases, with 18 bases between the two germline ends. This CDR3 contains 13 residues. For the CDR3, the DNA is TGCGCCAGCAGTCGGGGTTGCGGGCGTGTGAAGTACTTC. This gives the protein CASSRGCGRVKYF.

The CDR3 coding sequence is TGTGCCAGCAGCGAAGGGACTTACACCGGGGAGCTGTTTTTT. Amino acid sequence: CASSEGTYTGELFF. This chain uses TRBV9 with TRBJ2-2, with TRBD2 as a possible D gene (6 bases). The length of the CDR3 is 14 residues. Germline CDR1 and CDR2: SGDLS and YYNGEE. V was trimmed by 3 bases and J by 3 bases, leaving 9 bases between them.

This clonotype was picked up a small number of times. The chain is built from TRBV2 and TRBJ2-5, with D maybe TRBD1 (5 bases). Germline lookup yields CDR1 SNHLY and CDR2 FYNNEI. CDR3 length: 14 amino acids. V was clipped by 5 bases and J by 2 bases, with 12 bases between them. DNA of the CDR3: TGTGCCAGCAGTCTTCGACAGACACAAGAGACCCAGTACTTC. Translating gives CASSLRQTQETQYF.

The J gene is TRBJ1-2, the V gene TRBV28; D is unresolved. The CDR3 is made up of 13 amino acids. Per the germline V gene, CDR1 is MDHEN and CDR2 is SYDVKM. V gave up 3 bases and J gave up 1 base, with 6 bases separating them. CDR3 residues: CASSFRSNYGYTF. The CDR3 DNA sequence: TGTGCCAGCAGTTTTCGGAGTAACTATGGCTACACCTTC.

The V gene is TRBV2, the J gene TRBJ1-4, with D uncertain. Trimming pared 3 bases from V and 4 bases from J, leaving 15 bases between. Germline V gene data show CDR1 as SNHLY and CDR2 as FYNNEI. The CDR3 covers 16 residues. CDR3 sequence reads: CASSESRRNINEKLFF. In DNA form, the CDR3 reads TGTGCCAGCAGTGAGTCGAGGCGCAATATTAATGAAAAACTGTTTTTT.

V usage is TRBV2 and J usage is TRBJ1-4, with 7 bases lining up with TRBD1. V was clipped by 3 bases and J by 10 bases; unmatched bases: 2. The CDR3 consists of 12 residues. Per germline, CDR1 SNHLY and CDR2 FYNNEI. Here the CDR3 DNA reads TGTGCCAGCAGTGATAGGGGGCGAAAACTGTTTTTT. Encoded protein: CASSDRGRKLFF.

The chain employs TRBV7-9 and TRBJ2-6; TRBD1 is a possible D gene (5 bases). V gave up 8 bases and J gave up 0 bases, with 20 bases separating them. The CDR3 length is 18 residues. The germline V gene encodes CDR1 SEHNR and CDR2 FQNEAQ (reference sequence). The CDR3 region is CASGIWTSANSGANVLTF. DNA of the CDR3: TGTGCCAGCGGGATTTGGACATCGGCGAACTCTGGGGCCAACGTCCTGACTTTC.

V gene TRBV6-6 combines with J gene TRBJ2-7, with 7 nucleotides matching TRBD1. Unmatched junction bases numbered 9, after V lost 2 bases and J lost 2 bases. CDR1 MNHNY and CDR2 SVGAGI come from the germline V gene (reference sequence). The CDR3 length is 16 residues. In DNA form, the CDR3 reads TGTGCCAGCAGTTACCCCCAGGGGGAAAACCCCTACGAGCAGTACTTC. This codes for CASSYPQGENPYEQYF.

This clonotype was counted once. At one boundary the junction diverges from the germline segment, which might be a read error. The chain combines TRBV20-1 with TRBJ2-7, with 9 bases identical to TRBD2. The germline gives CDR1 DFQATT, CDR2 SNEGSKA (reference sequence). The CDR3 covers 13 residues. In DNA, the CDR3 is TGCAGTGCTCTCTCAGCGGGAGGACACGAGCAATACTTC. This encodes CSALSAGGHEQYF.

This chain uses TRBV6-5 with TRBJ2-7, with 12 bases that match TRBD2. With 0 bases clipped from V and 2 bases from J, the junction kept 11 bases outside the gene matches. This CDR3 region has 19 residues. CDR1 and CDR2 (germline): MNHEY, SVGAGI. The CDR3 region is CASSYSGGPGLAGTYEQYF. For the CDR3, the DNA is TGTGCCAGCAGTTACTCCGGGGGGCCCGGACTAGCGGGAACCTACGAGCAGTACTTC.

This chain uses TRBV24-1 with TRBJ2-1; D not certain. The CDR3 has 13 amino acids. Germline CDR1 KGHDR, CDR2 SFDVKD. Trimming removed 0 bases at V and 1 base at J, with 0 bases between. The CDR3 spells CATSDLSYNEQFF. The CDR3 DNA is TGTGCCACCAGTGATTTGTCCTACAATGAGCAGTTCTTC.